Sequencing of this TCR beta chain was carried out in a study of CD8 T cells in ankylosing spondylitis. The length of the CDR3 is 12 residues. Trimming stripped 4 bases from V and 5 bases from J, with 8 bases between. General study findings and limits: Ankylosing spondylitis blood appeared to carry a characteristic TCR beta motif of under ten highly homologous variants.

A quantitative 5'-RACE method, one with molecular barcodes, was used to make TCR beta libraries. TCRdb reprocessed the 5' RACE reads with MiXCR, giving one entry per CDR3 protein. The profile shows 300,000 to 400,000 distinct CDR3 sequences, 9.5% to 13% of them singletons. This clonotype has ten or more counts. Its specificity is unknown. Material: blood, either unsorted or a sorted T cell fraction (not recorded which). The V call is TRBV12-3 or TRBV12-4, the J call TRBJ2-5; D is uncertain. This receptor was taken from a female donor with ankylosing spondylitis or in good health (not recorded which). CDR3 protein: CASSSRSETQYF. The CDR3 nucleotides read TGTGCCAGCAGTTCCCGGTCTGAGACCCAGTACTTC.